This entry lists 4 T cell receptor beta chains sequenced from one sample in a study of CD8 T cells in Susac syndrome. Random hexamers served to reverse transcribe roughly 0.45 to 1 ug RNA. TCRdb itself ran the immunoSEQ multiplex PCR reads through MiXCR, one entry per CDR3 protein. Of around 26,000 distinct CDR3 sequences in the sample, around 95% were seen once. Sequencing was done on a sample of CD8+ T cells from PBMCs. The receptors come from a human donor in good health.

The chain is built from TRBV5-1 and TRBJ2-7; perhaps TRBD1 as D (5 bases). This CDR3 is built from 15 residues. V shed 0 bases and J shed 2 bases, with 12 bases lying between them. CDR1 and CDR2 (germline): SGHRS, YFSETQ. In DNA form, the CDR3 reads TGCGCCAGCAGCTTGGCCCCAGGGTCTCCCTACGAGCAGTACTTC. This sequence encodes CASSLAPGSPYEQYF.

The chain is built from TRBV15 and TRBJ2-6, with a tentative D call TRBD2 (7 bases). The germline V and J ends were trimmed by 0 bases and 4 bases, with 13 bases remaining between them. The CDR3 is 17 amino acids. Germline loops: CDR1 LNHNV, CDR2 YYDKDF (reference sequence). The CDR3 spells CATSRDLAGAGANVLTF. In nucleotides, the CDR3 is TGTGCCACCAGCAGAGATCTTGCGGGGGCAGGGGCCAACGTCCTGACTTTC.

This chain joins TRBV19 and TRBJ1-3; 8 nucleotides match TRBD1. The ends lost 5 bases at V and 6 bases at J; junction bases unmatched: 12. CDR1 LNHDA and CDR2 SQIVND come from the germline V gene (reference sequence). CDR3 length: 16 amino acids. The CDR3 DNA follows: TGTGCCAGTAGTCCGGCGGACAGGGAAGGCGAAAACACCATATATTTT. Translating it yields CASSPADREGENTIYF.

The rearrangement uses TRBV3-1 and TRBJ2-5; TRBD1 aligns across 7 bases. From germline, CDR1 is LGHDT and CDR2 YNNKEL (reference sequence). CDR3 length equals 17 residues. The V segment lost 0 bases and the J segment 5 bases; nucleotides outside the gene matches: 12. CDR3 amino acids: CASSQDRGTINWETQYF. CDR3 in DNA: TGTGCCAGCAGCCAAGACAGGGGGACGATAAATTGGGAGACCCAGTACTTC.